These 17 T cell receptor beta chains originate from one sample sequenced in a study of metastatic and nonmetastatic thyroid tumors. Among the patients, none had received any treatment before thyroid surgery. Via MiXCR, TCRdb re-called the PCR reads. The sample lists approximately 86,000 clones; roughly an eighth were seen once. Sequenced sample: tumor tissue. These receptors were collected from a female donor with papillary thyroid cancer or a benign thyroid nodule (not recorded which). Some clones in this sample may be carry-over from other donors' samples.

This clone was found many times. Other DNA sequences in the sample encode the same CDR3. The CDR3 spells CASTRTSGNTGETQYF. The CDR3 DNA sequence: TGTGCCAGCACCCGGACTAGCGGGAACACTGGGGAGACCCAGTACTTC. This chain connects TRBV7-2 to TRBJ2-5; 12 positions match TRBD2. The CDR3 loop spans 16 amino acids. Germline CDR1 and CDR2: SGHTA and FQGNSA. V dropped 7 bases and J dropped 5; count of bases not matched to a gene: 11.

About this clone itself: This could be a read error, since a much larger clone is one nucleotide away. V and J are TRBV9 and TRBJ2-5, with TRBD2 identical over 7 bases. After removal of 4 bases from V and 5 bases from J, the junction contained 8 bases not matched to a gene. The CDR3 length is 14 residues. In germline, CDR1 is SGDLS, CDR2 YYNGEE. This CDR3 is CASSPRLACETQYF. In nucleotides, the CDR3 is TGTGCCAGCAGCCCCAGACTAGCCTGTGAGACCCAGTACTTC.

This clone was seen many times. The junction differs from germline at one of its ends, possibly a read error. The chain employs TRBV29-1 and TRBJ2-1, with 7 bases aligning to TRBD1. The germline V gene has CDR1 SQVTM and CDR2 ANQGSEA. The CDR3 is made up of 10 amino acids. CDR3 amino acids: CSVGDRDLSF. Written as DNA, the CDR3 is TGCAGCGTTGGAGACAGGGATTTGTCCTTC.

Comment on this clone: This could be a read error, since a much larger clone is one nucleotide away. The rearrangement uses TRBV5-1 and TRBJ2-3, with D maybe TRBD1 (5 bases). V lost 4 bases, J lost 2 bases, and 14 bases lay in between. Germline V gene lookup returns CDR1 SGHRS and CDR2 YFSETQ. The CDR3 contains 15 residues. CDR3 DNA: TGCGCCAGCAGCGGTCCGGTACAGGCCACAGATACGCAGTATTTT. The encoded protein is CASSGPVQATDTQYF.

This clone was found many times. The rearrangement uses TRBV7-9 and TRBJ2-1, with D hard to call. Germline-derived CDR1 and CDR2 are SEHNR and FQNEAQ (reference sequence). V gave up 1 base and J gave up 7 bases, with 5 bases separating them. CDR3 size: 12 residues. The CDR3 loop reads CASSLGVNEQFF. The CDR3 DNA follows: TGTGCCAGCAGCTTAGGAGTGAATGAGCAGTTCTTC.

This clone qualifies as medium-sized (0.01 to 0.1%). The rearrangement links TRBV27 to TRBJ2-1, with 7 bases aligning to TRBD1. The CDR3 is made up of 17 amino acids. The V segment lost 2 bases and the J segment 4 bases; nucleotides outside the gene matches: 11. Germline V CDR1 and CDR2: MNHEY, SMNVEV (reference sequence). The CDR3: CASSLNLGQPFYNEQFF. CDR3 bases: TGTGCCAGCAGTTTAAACTTGGGACAGCCCTTTTACAATGAGCAGTTCTTC.

This clone was found many times. At one end the junction does not follow the germline gene, possibly because of a read error. This rearrangement joins TRBV6-1 to TRBJ1-1, with D possibly matching TRBD1 (6 bases). In germline, CDR1 is MNHNS, CDR2 SASEGT. CDR3 length: 12 amino acids. CDR3 loop: CASSWDNSEAFF. Here the CDR3 DNA reads TGTGCCAGCAGTTGGGACAACAGTGAAGCTTTCTTT.

This clone appeared many times. The chain recombines TRBV5-1 with TRBJ1-6; 7 bases align to TRBD1. Looked up from germline, CDR1 is SGHRS and CDR2 is YFSETQ. Trimming cost V 0 bases and J 6 bases; bases outside gene matches: 0. The CDR3 is 14 amino acids. This CDR3 is CASSLGDSNSPLHF. The CDR3, as DNA: TGCGCCAGCAGCTTGGGGGACAGTAATTCACCCCTCCACTTT.

This clone turned up a few times. This sequence may be a read error, since a much larger clone differs from it by one base. The same CDR3 also results from other DNA sequences found in this sample. The rearrangement links TRBV12-3 or TRBV12-4 to TRBJ1-4; D gene ambiguous. The CDR3 is made up of 12 amino acids. V lost 5 bases and J 5 bases, leaving 6 bases between the germline ends. CDR3: CASSASNEKLFF. CDR3 nucleotides: TGTGCCAGCAGTGCGTCCAATGAAAAACTGTTTTTT.

As for this clone: Mismatch with germline at one junction end may stem from a read error. The chain combines TRBV29-1 with TRBJ2-7; possibly TRBD1 for D (5 bases). The CDR3 is 13 residues long. CDR1 is SQVTM and CDR2 is ANQGSEA in the germline V gene. The CDR3 protein is CGVVSRANYEQYF. Written as DNA, the CDR3 is TGCGGCGTTGTGTCCAGGGCGAACTACGAGCAGTACTTC.

This clone was observed at least ten times. The rearrangement uses TRBV28 and TRBJ2-7; maybe TRBD1 (6 bases). V lost 6 bases and J 2 bases, leaving 14 bases between the germline ends. CDR1 and CDR2 from the germline V gene are MDHEN and SYDVKM. The CDR3 length is 14 residues. CDR3 in amino acids: CASRRTGPPYEQYF. In DNA form, the CDR3 reads TGTGCCAGCAGGAGAACAGGGCCGCCCTACGAGCAGTACTTC.

This clone was observed a few times. V usage is TRBV6-4 and J usage is TRBJ2-1; D is possibly TRBD1 or TRBD2 (5 bases each). The V end was cut by 2 bases, the J end by 5 bases, with 10 bases between. Germline CDR1 and CDR2: MRHNA and SNTAGT. This CDR3 comprises 14 residues. The DNA of the CDR3 is TGTGCCAGCAGTGACGTGGGGGAACACAATGAGCAGTTCTTC. This codes for CASSDVGEHNEQFF.

This clone was counted ten times or more. This chain joins TRBV12-3 or TRBV12-4 and TRBJ2-3; a weak D match, TRBD2 (7 bases). Trimming took off 7 bases at V and 3 bases at J, with 20 bases between the two ends. This CDR3 is built from 16 residues. CDR3 DNA: TGTGCCAGCATCCCCAACCGCGGGGGCCGGACAGATACGCAGTATTTT. It codes for CASIPNRGGRTDTQYF.

This clone appeared many times. The chain carries TRBV2 and TRBJ2-4, with 7 positions matching TRBD1. Trimming took 3 bases from V and 0 from J; bases not matched to a gene: 5. Germline V gene data show CDR1 as SNHLY and CDR2 as FYNNEI. The length of the CDR3 is 16 residues. The CDR3 DNA is TGTGCCAGCAGTGACTTGACAGGGATAGCCAAAAACATTCAGTACTTC. Encoded protein: CASSDLTGIAKNIQYF.

The chain employs TRBV4-1 and TRBJ2-5, with a possible D match to TRBD1 (5 bases). This CDR3 is built from 16 residues. Germline CDR1 reads MGHRA; CDR2 reads YSYEKL. Trimming shortened V by 1 base and J by 1 base, and 13 bases separated the two germline ends. The CDR3 DNA is TGCGCCAGCAGCCAAGGGTCGACAGCTTTCCAAGAGACCCAGTACTTC. Amino acids: CASSQGSTAFQETQYF.

This clone was observed many times. V and J are TRBV6-1 and TRBJ1-2, with a tentative D call TRBD1 (5 bases). This CDR3 has 13 amino acids. Trimming shortened V by 7 bases and J by 3 bases, and 12 bases separated the two germline ends. Per the germline V gene, CDR1 is MNHNS and CDR2 is SASEGT. The CDR3 protein is CASTPGRDYGYTF. The CDR3 DNA reads as TGTGCCAGCACCCCAGGCAGGGACTATGGCTACACCTTC.

The chain combines TRBV6-2 or TRBV6-3 with TRBJ2-1; D ambiguous. V lost 7 bases and J lost 0, with 10 bases in between. The CDR3 extends over 14 amino acids. Germline CDR1 reads MNHEY; CDR2 reads SVGEGT. The CDR3 DNA sequence: TGTGCCAGCACCGCGGATTCCTCCTACAATGAGCAGTTCTTC. This sequence encodes CASTADSSYNEQFF.